This note documents a single T cell receptor (beta chain) sequence. Its antigen is currently unknown. The same CDR3 also results from other DNA sequences found in this sample. These data originate in a study of T cell responses to AZD1222 COVID-19 vaccine. The CDR3 has 12 amino acids. Germline loops: CDR1 SGHTA, CDR2 FQGNSA. Trimming took 5 bases from V and 0 from J, leaving 5 bases between them. Whole-study results and caveats: At baseline, seropositivity was found in only a handful of AZD1222 recipients. Reportedly, close to half of spike-specific TCRs are directed against unmutated variant regions.

Data came from immunoSEQ multiplex PCR; TCRdb stores just in-frame clones and leaves some out. The sample lists roughly 150,000 clones, about 92% occurring once. The TCR was taken from an adult in good health. The input for sequencing was peripheral blood, taken on day 0 of AZD1222 vaccination. The rearrangement uses TRBV7-2 and TRBJ2-7; D unclear. DNA of the CDR3: TGTGCCAGCAGCCCCACCTCCTACGAGCAGTACTTC. It yields the protein CASSPTSYEQYF. The variable domain in full, completed from reference TRBV7-2 and TRBJ2-7, reads GAGVSQSPSNKVTEKGKDVELRCDPISGHTALYWYRQSLGQGLEFLIYFQGNSAPDKSGLPSDRFSAERTGGSVSTLTIQRTQQEDSAVYLCASSPTSYEQYFGPGTRLTVT.